The clone carrying this T cell receptor (beta chain) was picked up a small number of times. The source of around 1.8 micrograms of genomic DNA for TCR beta libraries was cryopreserved PBMCs. This specimen comes from a study of cytotoxic CD8 clonotypes in ibrutinib-treated CLL. Study overall: Response samples were taken after a median of around twelve months on treatment, range 6 to 36.

Method: immunoSEQ multiplex PCR; TCRdb's copy keeps in-frame clones and lacks some. The table lists 150,000 to 200,000 clones, 81% of them singletons. V was trimmed by 1 base and J by 4 bases, leaving 12 bases between them. The CDR3 covers 15 residues. CDR1 SEHNR and CDR2 FQNEAQ come from the germline V gene (reference sequence). The chain is built from TRBV7-9 and TRBJ2-3, with a weak D call TRBD1 (6 bases). The TCR sequence derives from a human donor with chronic lymphocytic leukemia. The specimen was PBMCs, collected after 12 months of ibrutinib treatment. CDR3 coding DNA: TGTGCCAGCAGCTTAGGACAGGTTGGGGCAGATACGCAGTATTTT. Amino acids: CASSLGQVGADTQYF.